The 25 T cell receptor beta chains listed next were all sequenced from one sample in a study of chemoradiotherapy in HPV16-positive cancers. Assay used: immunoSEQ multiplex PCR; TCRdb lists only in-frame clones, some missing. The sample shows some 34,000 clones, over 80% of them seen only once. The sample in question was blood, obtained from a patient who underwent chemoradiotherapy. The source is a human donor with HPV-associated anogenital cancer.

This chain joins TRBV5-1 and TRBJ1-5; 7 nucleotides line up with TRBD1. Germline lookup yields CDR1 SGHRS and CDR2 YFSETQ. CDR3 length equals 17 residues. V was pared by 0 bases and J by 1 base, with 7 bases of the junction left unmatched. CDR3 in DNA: TGCGCCAGCAGCTTGGGGACAGGTCCGGGGAGCAATCAGCCCCAGCATTTT. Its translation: CASSLGTGPGSNQPQHF.

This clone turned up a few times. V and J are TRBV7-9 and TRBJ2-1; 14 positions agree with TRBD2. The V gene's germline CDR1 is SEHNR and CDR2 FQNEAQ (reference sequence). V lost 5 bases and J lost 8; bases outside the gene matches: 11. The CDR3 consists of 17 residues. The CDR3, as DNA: TGTGCCAGCAGCCCGACCCGACTAGCGGGGGGGCCGGATGAGCAGTTCTTC. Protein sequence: CASSPTRLAGGPDEQFF.

The CDR3 reads CTSSHRLGSSYEQYF. CDR3 sequence (DNA): TGCACCAGCAGCCACCGATTGGGGAGCTCCTACGAGCAGTACTTC. The chain carries TRBV1 and TRBJ2-7; the table assigns TRBD2, which was not confirmed against the DNA. TRBV1 is a documented pseudogene. This CDR3 has 15 residues.

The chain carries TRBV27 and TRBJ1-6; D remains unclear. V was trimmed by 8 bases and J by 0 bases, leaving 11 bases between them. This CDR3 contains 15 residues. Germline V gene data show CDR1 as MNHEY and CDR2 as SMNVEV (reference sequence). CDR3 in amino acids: CASGPGSSYNSPLHF. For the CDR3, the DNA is TGTGCCAGCGGCCCAGGCAGCTCCTATAATTCACCCCTCCACTTT.

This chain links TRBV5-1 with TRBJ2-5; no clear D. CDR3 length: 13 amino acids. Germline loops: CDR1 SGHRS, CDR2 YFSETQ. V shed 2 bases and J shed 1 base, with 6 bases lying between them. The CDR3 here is CASSLTVQETQYF. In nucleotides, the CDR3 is TGCGCCAGCAGCTTAACGGTCCAAGAGACCCAGTACTTC.

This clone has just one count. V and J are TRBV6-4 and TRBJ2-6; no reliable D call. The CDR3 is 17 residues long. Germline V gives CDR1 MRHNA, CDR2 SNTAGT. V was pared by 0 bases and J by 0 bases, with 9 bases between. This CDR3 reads CASSDSGPHSGANVLTF. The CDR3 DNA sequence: TGTGCCAGCAGTGACTCCGGACCGCACTCTGGGGCCAACGTCCTGACTTTC.

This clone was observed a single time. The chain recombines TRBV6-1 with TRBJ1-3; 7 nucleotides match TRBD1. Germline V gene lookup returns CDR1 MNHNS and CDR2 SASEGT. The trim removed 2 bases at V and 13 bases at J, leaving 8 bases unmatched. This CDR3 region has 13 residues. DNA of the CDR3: TGTGCCAGCAGTGAACCTCCGGGACAGCCAATATATTTT. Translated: CASSEPPGQPIYF.

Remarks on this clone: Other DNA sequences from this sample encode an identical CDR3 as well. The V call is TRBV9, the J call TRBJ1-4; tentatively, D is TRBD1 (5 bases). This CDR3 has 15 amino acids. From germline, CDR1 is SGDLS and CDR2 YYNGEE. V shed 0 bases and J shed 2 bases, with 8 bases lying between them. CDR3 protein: CASSVEGATNEKLFF. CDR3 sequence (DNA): TGTGCCAGCAGCGTAGAAGGGGCGACTAATGAAAAACTGTTTTTT. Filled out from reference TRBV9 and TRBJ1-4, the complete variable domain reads DSGVTQTPKHLITATGQRVTLRCSPRSGDLSVYWYQQSLDQGLQFLIQYYNGEERAKGNILERFSAQQFPDLHSELNLSSLELGDSALYFCASSVEGATNEKLFFGSGTQLSVL.

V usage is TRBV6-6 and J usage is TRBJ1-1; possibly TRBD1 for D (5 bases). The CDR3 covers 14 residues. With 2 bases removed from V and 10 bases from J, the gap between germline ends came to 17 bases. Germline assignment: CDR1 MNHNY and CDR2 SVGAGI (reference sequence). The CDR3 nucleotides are TGTGCCAGCAGTTACGGAGGGGACCCAGAGGGAGCTTTCTTT. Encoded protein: CASSYGGDPEGAFF.

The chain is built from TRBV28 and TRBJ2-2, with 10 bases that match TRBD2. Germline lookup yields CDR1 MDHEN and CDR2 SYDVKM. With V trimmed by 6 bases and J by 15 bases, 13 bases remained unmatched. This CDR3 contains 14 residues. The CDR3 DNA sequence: TGTGCCAGCAGCTTGCCTAGCGGGGGCCCCAGGTTGTTTTTT. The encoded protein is CASSLPSGGPRLFF. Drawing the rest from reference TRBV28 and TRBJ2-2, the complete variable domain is DVKVTQSSRYLVKRTGEKVFLECVQDMDHENMFWYRQDPGLGLRLIYFSYDVKMKEKGDIPEGYSVSREKKERFSLILESASTNQTSMYLCASSLPSGGPRLFFGEGSRLTVL.

The CDR3 spells CASSYAWDSQETQYF. The CDR3 DNA sequence: TGTGCCAGCAGTTACGCCTGGGACTCCCAAGAGACCCAGTACTTC. The chain recombines TRBV6-5 with TRBJ2-5, with D perhaps matching TRBD2 (6 bases). This CDR3 has 15 amino acids. Trimming cost V 2 bases and J 1 base, with 11 bases left between them. Germline V CDR1 and CDR2: MNHEY, SVGAGI.

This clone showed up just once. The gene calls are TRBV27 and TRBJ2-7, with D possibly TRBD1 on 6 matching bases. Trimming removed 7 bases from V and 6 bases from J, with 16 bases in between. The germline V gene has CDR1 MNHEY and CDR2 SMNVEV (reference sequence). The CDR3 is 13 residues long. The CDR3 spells CASTPYQGLEQYF. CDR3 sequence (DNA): TGTGCCAGCACCCCTTACCAGGGGCTCGAGCAGTACTTC.

The CDR3 DNA reads TGTGCCAGCAGCTCGGGCCACACAGATACGCAGTATTTT. Its protein is CASSSGHTDTQYF. This chain links TRBV5-4 with TRBJ2-3, with no clear D. V dropped 3 bases and J dropped 2 bases, with 7 bases sitting between them. The V gene's germline CDR1 is SGHNT and CDR2 YYREEE (reference sequence). The CDR3 loop spans 13 amino acids.

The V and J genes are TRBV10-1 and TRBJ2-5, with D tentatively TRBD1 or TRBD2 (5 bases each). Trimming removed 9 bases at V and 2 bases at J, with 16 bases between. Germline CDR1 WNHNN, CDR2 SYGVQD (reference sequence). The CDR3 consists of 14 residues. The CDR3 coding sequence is TGCGCCAGACCCCCAGGGACGGATCAAGAGACCCAGTACTTC. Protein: CARPPGTDQETQYF.

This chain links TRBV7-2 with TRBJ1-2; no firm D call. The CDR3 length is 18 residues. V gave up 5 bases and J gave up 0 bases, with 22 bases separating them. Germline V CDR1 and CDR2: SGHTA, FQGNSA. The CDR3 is CASSPQPKRLAANYGYTF. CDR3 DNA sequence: TGTGCCAGCAGCCCCCAACCAAAAAGGTTAGCCGCTAACTATGGCTACACCTTC.

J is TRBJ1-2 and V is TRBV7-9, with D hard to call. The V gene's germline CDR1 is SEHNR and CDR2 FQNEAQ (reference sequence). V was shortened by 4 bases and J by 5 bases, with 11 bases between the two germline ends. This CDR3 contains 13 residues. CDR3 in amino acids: CASSSALAYGYTF. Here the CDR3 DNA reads TGTGCCAGCAGCTCCGCCCTGGCGTATGGCTACACCTTC.

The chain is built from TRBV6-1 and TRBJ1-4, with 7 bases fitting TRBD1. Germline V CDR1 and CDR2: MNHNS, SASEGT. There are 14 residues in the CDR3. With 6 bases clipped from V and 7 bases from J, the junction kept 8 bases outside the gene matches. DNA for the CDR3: TGTGCCAGCAGGGACACAGGGGACAGTGAAAAACTGTTTTTT. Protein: CASRDTGDSEKLFF.

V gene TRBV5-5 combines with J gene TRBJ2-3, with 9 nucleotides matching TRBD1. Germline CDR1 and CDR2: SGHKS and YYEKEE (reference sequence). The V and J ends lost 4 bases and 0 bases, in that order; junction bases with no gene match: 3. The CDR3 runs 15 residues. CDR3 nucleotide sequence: TGTGCCAGCAGCAGGGGACAGGGAAGCACAGATACGCAGTATTTT. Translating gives CASSRGQGSTDTQYF.

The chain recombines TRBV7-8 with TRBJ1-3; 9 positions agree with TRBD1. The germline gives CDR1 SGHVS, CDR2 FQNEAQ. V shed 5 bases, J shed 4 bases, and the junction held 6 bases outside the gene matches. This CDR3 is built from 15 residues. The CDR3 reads CASSIDRGKGNTIYF. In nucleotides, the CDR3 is TGTGCCAGCAGCATTGACAGGGGGAAGGGAAACACCATATATTTT.

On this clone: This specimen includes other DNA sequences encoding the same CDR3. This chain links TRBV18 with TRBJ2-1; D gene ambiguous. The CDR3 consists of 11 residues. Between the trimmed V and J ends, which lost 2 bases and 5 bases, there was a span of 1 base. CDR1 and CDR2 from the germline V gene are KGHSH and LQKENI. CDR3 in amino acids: CASSPNNEQFF. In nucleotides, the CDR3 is TGTGCCAGCTCACCAAACAATGAGCAGTTCTTC. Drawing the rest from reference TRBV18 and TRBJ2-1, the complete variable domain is NAGVMQNPRHLVRRRGQEARLRCSPMKGHSHVYWYRQLPEEGLKFMVYLQKENIIDESGMPKERFSAEFPKEGPSILRIQQVVRGDSAAYFCASSPNNEQFFGPGTRLTVL.

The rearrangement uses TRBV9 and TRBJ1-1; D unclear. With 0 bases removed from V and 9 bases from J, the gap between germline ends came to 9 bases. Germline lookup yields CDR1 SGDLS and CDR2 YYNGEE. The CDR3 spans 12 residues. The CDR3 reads CASSVANSQAFF. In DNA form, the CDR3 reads TGTGCCAGCAGCGTAGCTAACAGCCAAGCTTTCTTT.

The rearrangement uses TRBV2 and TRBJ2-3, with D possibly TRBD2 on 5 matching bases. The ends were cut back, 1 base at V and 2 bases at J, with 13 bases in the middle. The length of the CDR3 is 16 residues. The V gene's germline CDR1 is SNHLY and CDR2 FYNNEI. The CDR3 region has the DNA TGTGCCAGCAGTGAAGAGGCTAGCAGAGCCACAGATACGCAGTATTTT. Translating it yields CASSEEASRATDTQYF.

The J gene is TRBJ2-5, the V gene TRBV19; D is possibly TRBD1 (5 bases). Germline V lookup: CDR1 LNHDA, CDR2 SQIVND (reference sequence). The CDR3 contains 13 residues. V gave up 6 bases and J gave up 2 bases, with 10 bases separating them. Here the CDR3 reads CASSRQPQETQYF. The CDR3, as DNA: TGTGCCAGTAGCCGACAGCCTCAAGAGACCCAGTACTTC.

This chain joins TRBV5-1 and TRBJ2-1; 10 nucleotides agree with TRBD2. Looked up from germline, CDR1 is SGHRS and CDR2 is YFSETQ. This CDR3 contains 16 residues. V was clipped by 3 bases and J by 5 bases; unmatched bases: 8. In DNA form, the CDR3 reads TGCGCCAGCAGCTGGGTGGGGCTAGCGGGGGACAATGAGCAGTTCTTC. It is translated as CASSWVGLAGDNEQFF. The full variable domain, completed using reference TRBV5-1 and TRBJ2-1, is KAGVTQTPRYLIKTRGQQVTLSCSPISGHRSVSWYQQTPGQGLQFLFEYFSETQRNKGNFPGRFSGRQFSNSRSEMNVSTLELGDSALYLCASSWVGLAGDNEQFFGPGTRLTVL.

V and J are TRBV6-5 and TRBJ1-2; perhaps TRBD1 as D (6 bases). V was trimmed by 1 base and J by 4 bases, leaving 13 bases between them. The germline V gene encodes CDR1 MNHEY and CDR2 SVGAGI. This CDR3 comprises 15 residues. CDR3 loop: CASSYFRGQAYGYTF. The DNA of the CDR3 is TGTGCCAGCAGTTACTTTCGGGGGCAGGCCTATGGCTACACCTTC.